The present T cell receptor (beta chain) was sequenced within a study of shared clonotypes between healthy human individuals (dated by TCRdb to about 2020). With regard to the full study: The cohort included three men and a couple of women between 18 and 49 years of age. Per donor, three plates each were used for CD4 naive and CD4 memory, two for CD8 naive, and one for CD8 memory. Blood TCR repertoires of five healthy adults were deeply sequenced to estimate repertoire size and the extent of clonotype sharing between individuals. Libraries were prepared and TCR repertoires were sequenced by different laboratories using diverse techniques, in order to increase sequencing depth and limit assay-specific biases. Per donor, leukapheresis produced somewhere between about 0.85 and 9.5 billion PBMCs.

TCR CDR3 regions were amplified from genomic DNA by multiplex PCR using the deep immunoSEQ assay. Genomic DNA extracted from each cell subset was distributed evenly over all wells of several immunoSEQ 96-well plates, and each plate served as one replicate. For sorted subsets, each replicate PCR was loaded with about 200 ng genomic DNA, equivalent to 25,000 to 30,000 T cell genomes. The purified libraries were quantified using a Qubit 3.0 fluorometer, sized with a Bioanalyzer 2100, and then quantified again using the KAPA Library Quantification kit. Every immunoSEQ 96-well plate was sequenced on a separate single-read 150-cycle Illumina NextSeq 550 flow cell. Concerning the study's data processing: Because only junctional sequences without quality scores were contained in the immunoSEQ output, filtering matching that applied to full-length reads could not be performed. Sequences were annotated with PyIR, a Python wrapper for IgBLAST v1.9, using IMGT germline references to assign V/J genes and CDR3. Reads with weak V/J assignments (E-value above 1e-6), missing CDR3, stop codons, out-of-frame junctions, or ambiguous translated residues were removed. A V3J clonotype was defined by an identical inferred V gene, J gene, and CDR3 amino acid sequence. Percentage overlap between repertoires was calculated by dividing the number of shared unique clonotypes by the size of the smaller repertoire. RTK rarefaction, the Chao1 estimator, and Recon v2.1 estimates of unobserved clonotypes were used to assess repertoire richness. Generation probabilities were computed with OLGA for all TCRbeta clonotypes obtained by the gDNA method from several donors. As stored in TCRdb, this immuneACCESS dataset retains in-frame rearrangements with V and J assigned. A fraction of the clones does not appear; measured against another copy, unresolved V genes explain less than half of the discrepancy, and the remainder lacks a known reason. That table supplies the V and J calls and clone size; D and trimming were determined from the DNA. The sample table records around 2.5 million clones; approximately 93% of these occur just once. The leading ten clones occupy approximately 0.35% of the sample.

Results the study describes overall, beyond this receptor: Naive subsets generally had larger estimated clonotype richness than memory subsets. Across four donors, 4.5% to 6.5% of naive CD4, 3.5% of naive CD8, 2.3% of memory CD4, and 0.4% of memory CD8 clonotypes were shared. The small number of donors limited the genetic and exposure-history diversity represented. Sampling was limited to blood, and TCR repertoires in tissue likely differ from TCR repertoires in blood. Rarefaction of sorted-subset datasets indicated incomplete sequencing despite the large sequencing depth. Compared with non-shared clonotypes, the clonotypes found in all four sorted-subset donors had higher generation probabilities. Pairwise subsampling led to the expectation that sequencing depth would affect the degree of clonotype sharing among donors.

Trimming at the junction amounts to 1 base on V and 2 bases on J, and the germline ends lie 7 bases apart. The germline V gene encodes CDR1 SGDLS and CDR2 YYNGEE. Its CDR3 holds 14 amino acids, cysteine through phenylalanine. Only CDR3 DNA is held: 42 bases, read in frame from base 1. Donors were healthy HIV-negative adults with no recently reported acute infections or vaccinations. Only Caucasian adults living in Nashville, Tennessee, USA were represented among the donors. CD4+ T cells were enriched through magnetic negative selection, after which naive cells were positively selected on CD45RA and the remaining negative fraction served as the memory subset. Blood was obtained by leukapheresis, after which PBMCs were separated by Ficoll-Histopaque density gradient centrifugation and cryopreserved in liquid nitrogen vapor phase. Analytical flow cytometry was used to check the purity and quantity of each magnetically sorted T cell population. Genomic DNA was isolated from each sorted fraction and quantified by UV absorbance on a Nanodrop 2000c.

Concerning this clone itself: There is no known antigen for this receptor. The input lacks base qualities; no much larger clone sits a single base away.

Source material: naive CD4+ T cells from PBMCs. Read against the paper, the sample's cell subset or site label means: CD45RA+ positively selected. The source is a young man in good health. Some clones in this sample may be carry-over from other donors' samples. The chain is encoded by TRBV9 joined to TRBJ2-1, with no reliable assignment of the D segment. The CDR3 amino acid sequence is: CASSVQSTYNEQFF. In nucleotides, the sequence is TGTGCCAGCAGCGTACAGTCTACCTACAATGAGCAGTTCTTC.